This T cell receptor (beta chain) was identified during a study of blood T cell repertoires in COVID-19 (dated by TCRdb to the early 2020s). In terms of the full investigation: Samples from collaborators originated in the United States, Italy and Spain and spanned both the acute and convalescent phases of COVID-19. The samples were drawn from two sources: the first 160 participants of the ongoing ImmuneRACE study, and 1,200 or so subjects contributed by 6 global collaborators. Nearly every sample came with metadata listing a de-identified subject ID, COVID-19 status, age in years and sex. The repertoires were made available in a free public database intended to serve as a resource for research on the immune response to SARS-CoV-2. The material from the prospective study consisted of cDNA or gDNA derived from T cells, B-cell-depleted T cells, or PBMCs. Subjects who had been exposed to COVID-19, were actively infected with it, or had recovered from it provided the deeply sampled blood TCRbeta repertoires that made up the dataset. Where available, HLA class I and class II types were obtained from metadata supplied by the sample provider rather than from assay-based typing.

Study-wide findings and limitations: The quantity of clinical and demographic metadata differed by source and by participant and was supplied without curation.

V lost 3 bases and J lost 4 bases, and the count of bases not matched to a germline gene is 5. From the cysteine up to the phenylalanine, the CDR3 has a length of 15 residues. Kept here is only the CDR3 DNA, which spans 45 bases and is read in frame from base 1. CDR1 and CDR2 are read off the germline V gene (reference sequence) as LNHDA and SQIVND. The immunoSEQ Assay, a bias-controlled multiplex PCR, was used to amplify TCRbeta CDR3 regions from genomic DNA. The source study handled its data this way. The number of nucleated cells in each sample was estimated by amplification of reference gene primers within the assay. To quantify the absolute abundance of each unique TCRbeta CDR3 rearrangement, sequence reads were collapsed and filtered. For each sample, productive Simpson clonality was calculated as the square root of Simpson's diversity index over productive rearrangements. TCRdb's version of the immuneACCESS table is confined to in-frame rearrangements and falls short of the full clone set. An unresolved V gene accounts for under half of the shortfall where checked; the remainder is of unknown origin. The V and J calls and the clone size are those of that table, but D and trimming were determined from the DNA. In this sample the table shows roughly 250,000 clones, over 70% of which occur a single time. The top ten clonotypes cover about 3.5% of the sample.

Each collaborating institution followed its own protocols to collect whole blood in K2EDTA tubes. For TCRbeta analysis, collaborators shipped samples as frozen whole blood, isolated PBMCs, or DNA extracted from either of those sample types. This clone was seen only a few times. The clone's antigen remains unknown. No base quality values were provided; no much bigger clone lies one nucleotide off. The V and J segments used are TRBV19 and TRBJ2-2; the central 7 bases match TRBD1. The sample comprised peripheral blood. This receptor was obtained from an elderly woman with acute or convalescent COVID-19. The CDR3 here reads CASSIQGVSTGELFF. The DNA is TGTGCCAGTAGTATCCAGGGGGTTAGCACCGGGGAGCTGTTTTTT.